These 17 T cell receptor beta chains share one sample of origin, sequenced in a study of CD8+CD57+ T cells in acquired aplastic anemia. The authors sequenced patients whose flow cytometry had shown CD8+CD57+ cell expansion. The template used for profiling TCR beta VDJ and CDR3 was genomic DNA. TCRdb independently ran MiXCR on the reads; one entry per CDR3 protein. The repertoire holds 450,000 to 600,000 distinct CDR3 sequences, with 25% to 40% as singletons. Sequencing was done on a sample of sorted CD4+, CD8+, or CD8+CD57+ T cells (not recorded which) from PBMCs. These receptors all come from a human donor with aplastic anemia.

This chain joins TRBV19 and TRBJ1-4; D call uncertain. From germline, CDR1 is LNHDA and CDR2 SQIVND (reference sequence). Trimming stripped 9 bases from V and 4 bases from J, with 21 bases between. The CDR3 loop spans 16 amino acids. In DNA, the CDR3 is TGTGCCAGCAGTTACGCTCGACCAGTTTTTAATGAAAAACTGTTTTTT. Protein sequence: CASSYARPVFNEKLFF.

In nucleotides, the CDR3 is TGTGCCAGTAGTATTTTTTGGGTCCAGGGGGCCCCAATAGCGTACGAGCAGTACTTC. Translation: CASSIFWVQGAPIAYEQYF. The V call is TRBV19, the J call TRBJ2-7; 8 positions agree with TRBD1. V was pared by 3 bases and J by 4 bases, with 20 bases of the junction left unmatched. The CDR3 has 19 residues. The germline CDR1 and CDR2 sequences are LNHDA and SQIVND (reference sequence).

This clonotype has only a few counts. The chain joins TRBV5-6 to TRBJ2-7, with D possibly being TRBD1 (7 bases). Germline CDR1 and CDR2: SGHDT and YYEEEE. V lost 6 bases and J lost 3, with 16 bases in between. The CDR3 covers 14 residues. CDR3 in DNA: TGTGCCAGCATCAATGTCCAGGGGGGCTACGAGCAGTACTTC. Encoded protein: CASINVQGGYEQYF.

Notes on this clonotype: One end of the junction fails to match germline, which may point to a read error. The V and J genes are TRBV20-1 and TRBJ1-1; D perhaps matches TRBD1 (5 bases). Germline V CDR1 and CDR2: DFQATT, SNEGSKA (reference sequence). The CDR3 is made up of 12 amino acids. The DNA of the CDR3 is TGCAGTGCTCGACGACAGAACACTGGAGCTTTCTTT. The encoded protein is CSARRQNTGAFF.

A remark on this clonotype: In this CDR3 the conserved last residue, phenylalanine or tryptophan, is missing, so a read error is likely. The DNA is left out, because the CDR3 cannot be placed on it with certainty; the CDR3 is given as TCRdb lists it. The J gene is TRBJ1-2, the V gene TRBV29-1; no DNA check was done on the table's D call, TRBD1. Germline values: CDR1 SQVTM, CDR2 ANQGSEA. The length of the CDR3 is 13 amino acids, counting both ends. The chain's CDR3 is CSVETGRSSGNTS.

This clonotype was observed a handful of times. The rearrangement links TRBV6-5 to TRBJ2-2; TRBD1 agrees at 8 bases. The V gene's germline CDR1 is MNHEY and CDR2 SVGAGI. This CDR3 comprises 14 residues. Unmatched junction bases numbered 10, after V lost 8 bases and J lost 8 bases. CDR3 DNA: TGTGCCAGCTGTTGGCAGGGGGCTAAAGGGGAGCTGTTTTTT. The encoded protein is CASCWQGAKGELFF.

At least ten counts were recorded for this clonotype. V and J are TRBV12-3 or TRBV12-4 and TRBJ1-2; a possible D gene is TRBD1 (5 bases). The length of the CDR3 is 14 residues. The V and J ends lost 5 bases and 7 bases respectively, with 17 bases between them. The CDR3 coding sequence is TGTGCCAGCAGTCGACAGCGAGATTATCTTGGCTACACCTTC. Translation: CASSRQRDYLGYTF.

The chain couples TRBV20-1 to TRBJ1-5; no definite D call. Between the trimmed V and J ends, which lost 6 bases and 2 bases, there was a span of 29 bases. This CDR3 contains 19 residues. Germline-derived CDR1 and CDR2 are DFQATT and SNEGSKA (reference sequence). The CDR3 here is CSAKAGENRRPVGNQPQHF. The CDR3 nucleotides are TGCAGTGCCAAGGCGGGTGAGAACCGACGGCCGGTCGGCAATCAGCCCCAGCATTTT.

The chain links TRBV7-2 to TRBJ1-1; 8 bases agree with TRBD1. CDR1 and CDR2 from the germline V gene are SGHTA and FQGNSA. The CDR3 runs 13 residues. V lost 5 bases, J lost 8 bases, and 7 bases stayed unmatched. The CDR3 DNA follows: TGTGCCAGCAGCCCTAGTGGGGACAGGGAAGCTTTCTTT. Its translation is CASSPSGDREAFF.

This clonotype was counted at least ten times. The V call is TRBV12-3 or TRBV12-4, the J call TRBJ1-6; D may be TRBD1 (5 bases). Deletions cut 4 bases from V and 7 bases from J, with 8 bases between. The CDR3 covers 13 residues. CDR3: CASSSNRNSPLHF. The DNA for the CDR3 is TGTGCCAGCAGTTCCAACAGGAATTCACCCCTCCACTTT.

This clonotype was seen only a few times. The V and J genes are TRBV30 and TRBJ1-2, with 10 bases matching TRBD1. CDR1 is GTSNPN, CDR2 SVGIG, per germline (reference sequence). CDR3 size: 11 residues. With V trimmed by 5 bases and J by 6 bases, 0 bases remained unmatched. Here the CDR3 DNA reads TGTGCCTGGGGACAGGGGGATGGCTACACCTTC. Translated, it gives CAWGQGDGYTF.

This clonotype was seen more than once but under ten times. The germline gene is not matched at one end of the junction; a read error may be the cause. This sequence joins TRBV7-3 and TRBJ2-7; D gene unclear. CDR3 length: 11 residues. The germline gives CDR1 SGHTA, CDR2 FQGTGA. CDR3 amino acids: CASCSSYEQCF. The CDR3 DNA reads TGTGCCAGCTGTAGCTCCTACGAGCAGTGCTTC.

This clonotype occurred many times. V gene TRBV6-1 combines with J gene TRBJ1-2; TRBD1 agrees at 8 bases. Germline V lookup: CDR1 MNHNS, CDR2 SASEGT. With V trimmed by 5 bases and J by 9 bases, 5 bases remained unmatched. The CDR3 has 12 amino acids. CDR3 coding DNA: TGTGCCAGCAGTCCAGGACAGGGAAGCTACACCTTC. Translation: CASSPGQGSYTF.

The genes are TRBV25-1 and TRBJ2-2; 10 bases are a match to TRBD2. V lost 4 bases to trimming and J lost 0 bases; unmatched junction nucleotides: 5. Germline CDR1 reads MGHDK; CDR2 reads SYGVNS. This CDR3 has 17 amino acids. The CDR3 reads CASSASSGGANTGELFF. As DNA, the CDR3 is TGTGCCAGCAGTGCATCTAGCGGGGGAGCGAACACCGGGGAGCTGTTTTTT.

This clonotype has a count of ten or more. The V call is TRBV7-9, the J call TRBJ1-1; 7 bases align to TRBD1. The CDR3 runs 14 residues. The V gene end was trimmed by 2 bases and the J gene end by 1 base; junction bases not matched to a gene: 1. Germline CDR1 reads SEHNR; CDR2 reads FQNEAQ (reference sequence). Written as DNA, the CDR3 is TGTGCCAGCAGCTTAACAGGGGAGAACACTGAAGCTTTCTTT. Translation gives CASSLTGENTEAFF. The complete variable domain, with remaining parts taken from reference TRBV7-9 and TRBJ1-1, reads DTGVSQNPRHKITKRGQNVTFRCDPISEHNRLYWYRQTLGQGPEFLTYFQNEAQLEKSRLLSDRFSAERPKGSFSTLEIQRTEQGDSAMYLCASSLTGENTEAFFGQGTRLTVV.

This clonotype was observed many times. In DNA, the CDR3 is TGTGCCAGCAGCCCCGTTTCCCTCTACGAGCAGTACTTC. It specifies CASSPVSLYEQYF. This chain joins TRBV7-9 and TRBJ2-7; no clear D. The CDR3 contains 13 residues. CDR1 is SEHNR and CDR2 is FQNEAQ in the germline V gene (reference sequence). Deletions cut 5 bases from V and 3 bases from J, with 11 bases between.

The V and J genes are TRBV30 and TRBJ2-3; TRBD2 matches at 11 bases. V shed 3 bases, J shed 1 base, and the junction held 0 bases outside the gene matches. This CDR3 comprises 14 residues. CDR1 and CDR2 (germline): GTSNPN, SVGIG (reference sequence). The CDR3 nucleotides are TGTGCCTGGAGGACTAGCGGGGGCACAGATACGCAGTATTTT. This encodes CAWRTSGGTDTQYF.